This TCR beta chain was sequenced during a study of cytomegalovirus exposure and HLA in healthy donors. Study at large: According to later analysis, the same platform produced the 120 validation and around 730 first-cohort repertoires.

Germline CDR1 and CDR2: SGHAT and FQNNGV. The CDR3 is 14 amino acids. Trimming removed 5 bases from V and 1 base from J; junction bases left unmatched: 5. A remark on this clone: The antigen is undetermined.

Findings and caveats of the study: Subsequent analysis of the approximately 120 validation repertoires found a tendency for first-cohort TCR clusters to co-occur. The study flagged fewer than 200 TCR beta chains as cytomegalovirus-associated. Rare sequences made up most TCRs, while some public TCRs were found in many donors.

Generated by immunoSEQ multiplex PCR, the TCRdb table keeps only in-frame clones and is missing some. The table includes about 150,000 clones, approximately 90% detected once. The chain has TRBV11-2 and TRBJ2-7; 7 bases are shared with TRBD1. This clonotype was sampled from a man between 18 and 35 years old in good health and CMV-seronegative. The specimen sequenced was PBMCs. CDR3 sequence: CASSQGQISYEQYV. CDR3 sequence (DNA): TGTGCCAGCAGCCAGGGACAGATATCCTACGAGCAGTACGTC.